The T cell receptor (beta chain) described here comes from a study of tumor and adjacent non-tumor tissue in lung cancer. Overall study context: Patients comprised eleven to twelve adenocarcinoma, 2 squamous cell carcinoma and 1 small cell lung cancer. Patients were aged roughly 30 to 76, approximately ten men and 4 to 6 women, stage I to III.

Study results and limitations: Shorter survival was associated with higher TCR diversity in tumors. Compared with tumor, normal lung showed significantly lower TCR diversity.

This clonotype was detected a few times. What it binds is unknown. Three rounds of nested PCR, following a modified ARM-PCR protocol, produced the TCRbeta library. TCRdb re-derived calls from the multiplex PCR reads in MiXCR, one entry per CDR3 protein. The sample includes around 99,000 distinct CDR3 sequences, 60% to 70% of them seen just once. Germline-derived CDR1 and CDR2 are DFQATT and SNEGSKA (reference sequence). With 0 bases clipped from V and 4 bases from J, the junction kept 6 bases outside the gene matches. This CDR3 is 15 amino acids long. The template was RNA from unsorted bulk tissue. Distant lung tissue was collected more than 3 cm away from the tumor edge.

The V and J genes are TRBV20-1 and TRBJ1-2; 9 bases line up with TRBD1. What was sequenced was distant non-tumor lung tissue. The sequence was collected from a man aged 60 to 75 with non-small cell lung cancer. This CDR3 is CSARDDRGSTYGYTF. The DNA of the CDR3 is TGCAGTGCTAGAGACGACAGGGGGTCCACCTATGGCTACACCTTC.